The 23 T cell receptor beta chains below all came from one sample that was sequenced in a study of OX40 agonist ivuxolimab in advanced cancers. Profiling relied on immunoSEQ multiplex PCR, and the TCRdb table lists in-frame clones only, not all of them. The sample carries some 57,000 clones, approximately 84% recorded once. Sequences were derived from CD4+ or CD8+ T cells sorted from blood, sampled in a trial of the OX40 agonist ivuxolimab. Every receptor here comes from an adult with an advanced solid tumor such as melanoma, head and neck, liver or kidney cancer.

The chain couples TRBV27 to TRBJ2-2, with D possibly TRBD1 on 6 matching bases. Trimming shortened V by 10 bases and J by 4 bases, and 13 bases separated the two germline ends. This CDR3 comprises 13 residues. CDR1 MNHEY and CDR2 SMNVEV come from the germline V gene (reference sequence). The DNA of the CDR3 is TGTGCCACCTCGGACAGAACCACCGGGGAGCTGTTTTTT. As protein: CATSDRTTGELFF.

The CDR3 protein is CASSLEAGRGTEAFF. The CDR3 coding sequence is TGTGCCAGCAGCTTAGAGGCAGGGAGGGGAACTGAAGCTTTCTTT. V gene TRBV11-2 combines with J gene TRBJ1-1, with a weak D call TRBD1 (5 bases). CDR1 is SGHAT, CDR2 FQNNGV, per germline. The germline V and J ends were trimmed by 0 bases and 5 bases, with 13 bases remaining between them. The CDR3 extends over 15 amino acids.

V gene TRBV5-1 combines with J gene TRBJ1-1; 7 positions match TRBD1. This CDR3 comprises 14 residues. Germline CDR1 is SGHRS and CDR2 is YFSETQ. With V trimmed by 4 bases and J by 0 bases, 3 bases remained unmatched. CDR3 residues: CASSRGQMNTEAFF. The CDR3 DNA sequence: TGCGCCAGCAGCAGGGGACAGATGAACACTGAAGCTTTCTTT. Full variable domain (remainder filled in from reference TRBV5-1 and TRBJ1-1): KAGVTQTPRYLIKTRGQQVTLSCSPISGHRSVSWYQQTPGQGLQFLFEYFSETQRNKGNFPGRFSGRQFSNSRSEMNVSTLELGDSALYLCASSRGQMNTEAFFGQGTRLTVV.

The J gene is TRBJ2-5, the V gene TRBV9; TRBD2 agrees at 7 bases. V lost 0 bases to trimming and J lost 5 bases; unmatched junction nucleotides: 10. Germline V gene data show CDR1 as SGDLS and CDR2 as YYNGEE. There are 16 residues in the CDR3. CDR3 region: CASSVGDSGPLETQYF. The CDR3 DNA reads TGTGCCAGCAGCGTAGGGGATAGCGGGCCCCTCGAGACCCAGTACTTC.

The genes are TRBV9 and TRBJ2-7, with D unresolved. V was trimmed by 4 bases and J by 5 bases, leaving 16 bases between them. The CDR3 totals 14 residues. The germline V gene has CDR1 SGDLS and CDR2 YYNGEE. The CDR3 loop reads CASSPPQSAHEQYF. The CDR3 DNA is TGTGCCAGCAGCCCGCCGCAGAGCGCCCACGAGCAGTACTTC.

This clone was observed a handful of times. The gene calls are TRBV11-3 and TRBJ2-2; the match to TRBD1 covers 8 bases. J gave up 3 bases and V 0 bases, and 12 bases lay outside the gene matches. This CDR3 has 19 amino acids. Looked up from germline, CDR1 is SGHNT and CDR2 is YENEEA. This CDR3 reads CASSLDLLEGQAHTGELFF. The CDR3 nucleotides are TGTGCCAGCAGCTTAGATCTATTGGAGGGACAGGCCCACACCGGGGAGCTGTTTTTT.

The CDR3 reads CASSNDILYGYTF. As DNA, the CDR3 is TGCGCCAGCAGTAACGACATTCTCTATGGCTACACCTTC. This rearrangement joins TRBV10-1 to TRBJ1-2; no clear D gene. V was pared by 5 bases and J by 4 bases, with 11 bases between. Germline lookup yields CDR1 WNHNN and CDR2 SYGVQD (reference sequence). This CDR3 is 13 amino acids long.

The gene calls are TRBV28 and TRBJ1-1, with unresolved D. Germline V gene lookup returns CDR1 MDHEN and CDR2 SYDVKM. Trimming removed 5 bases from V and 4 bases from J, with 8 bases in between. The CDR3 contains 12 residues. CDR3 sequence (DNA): TGTGCCAGCAGTGGCTCGGGCACTGAAGCTTTCTTT. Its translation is CASSGSGTEAFF.

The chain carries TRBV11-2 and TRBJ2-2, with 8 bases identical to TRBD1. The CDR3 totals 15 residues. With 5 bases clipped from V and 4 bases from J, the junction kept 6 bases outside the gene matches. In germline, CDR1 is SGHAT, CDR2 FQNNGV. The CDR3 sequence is CASSTRTGLTGELFF. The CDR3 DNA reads TGTGCCAGCAGCACCCGGACAGGGCTCACCGGGGAGCTGTTTTTT.

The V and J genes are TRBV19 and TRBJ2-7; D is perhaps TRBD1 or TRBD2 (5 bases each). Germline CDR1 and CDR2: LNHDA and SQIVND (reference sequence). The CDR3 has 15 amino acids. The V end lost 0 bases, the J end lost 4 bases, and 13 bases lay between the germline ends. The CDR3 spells CASSIDRDPPYEQYF. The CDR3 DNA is TGTGCCAGTAGTATAGACCGGGACCCGCCATACGAGCAGTACTTC. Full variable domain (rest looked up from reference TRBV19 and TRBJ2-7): DGGITQSPKYLFRKEGQNVTLSCEQNLNHDAMYWYRQDPGQGLRLIYYSQIVNDFQKGDIAEGYSVSREKKESFPLTVTSAQKNPTAFYLCASSIDRDPPYEQYFGPGTRLTVT.

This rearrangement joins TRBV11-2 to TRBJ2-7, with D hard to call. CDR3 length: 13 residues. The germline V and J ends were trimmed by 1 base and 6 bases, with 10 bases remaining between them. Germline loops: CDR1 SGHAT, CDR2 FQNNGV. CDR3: CASSLGEASEQYF. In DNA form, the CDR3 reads TGTGCCAGCAGCTTAGGGGAAGCGTCCGAGCAGTACTTC.

The CDR3 DNA is TGTGCCAGCAGCACCCTAGGGCCAGGCAATGAGCAGTTCTTC. Its protein is CASSTLGPGNEQFF. The chain has TRBV5-4 and TRBJ2-1; no firm D call. The germline V and J ends were trimmed by 4 bases and 6 bases, with 14 bases remaining between them. Looked up from germline, CDR1 is SGHNT and CDR2 is YYREEE (reference sequence). The CDR3 has 14 residues.

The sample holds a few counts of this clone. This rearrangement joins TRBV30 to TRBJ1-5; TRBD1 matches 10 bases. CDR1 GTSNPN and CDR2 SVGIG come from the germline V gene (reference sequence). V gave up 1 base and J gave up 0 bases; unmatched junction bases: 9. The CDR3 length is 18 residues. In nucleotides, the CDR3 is TGTGCCTGGAGTGCCTTTCCCGGGACAGGGGTTAGCAATCAGCCCCAGCATTTT. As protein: CAWSAFPGTGVSNQPQHF.

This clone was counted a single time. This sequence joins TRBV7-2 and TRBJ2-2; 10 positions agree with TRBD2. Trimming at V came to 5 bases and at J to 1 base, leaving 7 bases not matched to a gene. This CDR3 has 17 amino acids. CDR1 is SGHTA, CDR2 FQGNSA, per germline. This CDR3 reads CASSISGGAENTGELFF. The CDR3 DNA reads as TGTGCCAGCAGCATCAGCGGGGGGGCGGAGAACACCGGGGAGCTGTTTTTT.

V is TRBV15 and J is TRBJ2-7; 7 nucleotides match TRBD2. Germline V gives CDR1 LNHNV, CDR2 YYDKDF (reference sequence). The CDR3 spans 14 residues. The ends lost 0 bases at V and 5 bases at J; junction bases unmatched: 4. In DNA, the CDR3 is TGTGCCACCAGCAGAGATTTGGGAGGGAACGAGCAGTACTTC. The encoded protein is CATSRDLGGNEQYF.

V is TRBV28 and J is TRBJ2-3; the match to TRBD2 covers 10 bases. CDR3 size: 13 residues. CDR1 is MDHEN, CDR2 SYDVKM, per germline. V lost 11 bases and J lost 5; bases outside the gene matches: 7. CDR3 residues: CAGTSEGGDTQYF. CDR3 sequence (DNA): TGTGCCGGGACTAGCGAAGGTGGAGATACGCAGTATTTT.

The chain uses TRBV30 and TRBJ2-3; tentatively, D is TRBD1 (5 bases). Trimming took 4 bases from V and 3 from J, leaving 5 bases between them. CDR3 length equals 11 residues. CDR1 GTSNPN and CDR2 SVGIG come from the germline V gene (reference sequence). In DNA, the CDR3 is TGTGCCTGGACAGGGACAGATACGCAGTATTTT. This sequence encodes CAWTGTDTQYF.

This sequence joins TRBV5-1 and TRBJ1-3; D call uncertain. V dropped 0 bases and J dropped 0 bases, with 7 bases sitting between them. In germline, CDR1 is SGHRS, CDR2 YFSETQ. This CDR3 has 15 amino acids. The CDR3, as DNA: TGCGCCAGCAGCTTGGAGGAGGTCTCTGGAAACACCATATATTTT. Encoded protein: CASSLEEVSGNTIYF.

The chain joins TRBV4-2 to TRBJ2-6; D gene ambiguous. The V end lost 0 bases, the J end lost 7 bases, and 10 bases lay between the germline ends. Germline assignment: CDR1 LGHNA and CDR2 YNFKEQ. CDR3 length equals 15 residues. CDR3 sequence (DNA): TGTGCCAGCAGCCAAGAAACAGTGGAAGCCAACGTCCTGACTTTC. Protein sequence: CASSQETVEANVLTF.

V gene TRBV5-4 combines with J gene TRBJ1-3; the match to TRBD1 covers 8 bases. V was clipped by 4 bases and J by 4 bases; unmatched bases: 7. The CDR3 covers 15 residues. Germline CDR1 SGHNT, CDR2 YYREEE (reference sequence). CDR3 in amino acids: CASSPGQGAGNTIYF. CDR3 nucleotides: TGTGCCAGCAGCCCTGGACAGGGTGCAGGAAACACCATATATTTT.

The DNA for the CDR3 is TGTGCCAGCAGTAAGACCCTAACAGGGACCTATGGCTACACCTTC. It specifies CASSKTLTGTYGYTF. This rearrangement joins TRBV7-8 to TRBJ1-2; tentatively, D is TRBD1 (6 bases). This CDR3 is built from 15 residues. Germline V gives CDR1 SGHVS, CDR2 FQNEAQ. Trimming removed 6 bases at V and 4 bases at J, with 18 bases between.

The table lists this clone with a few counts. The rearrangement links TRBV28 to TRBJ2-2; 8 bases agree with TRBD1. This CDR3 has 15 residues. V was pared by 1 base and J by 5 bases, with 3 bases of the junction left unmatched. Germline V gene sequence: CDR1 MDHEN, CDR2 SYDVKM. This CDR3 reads CASSLSRTGTGELFF. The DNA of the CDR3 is TGTGCCAGCAGTTTATCGCGGACAGGGACCGGGGAGCTGTTTTTT.

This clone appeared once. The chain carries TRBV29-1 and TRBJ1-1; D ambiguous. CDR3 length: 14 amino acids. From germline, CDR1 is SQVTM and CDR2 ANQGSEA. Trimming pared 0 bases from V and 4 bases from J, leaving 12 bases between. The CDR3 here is CSVEDVGLGTEAFF. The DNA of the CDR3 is TGCAGCGTTGAAGATGTAGGGTTAGGCACTGAAGCTTTCTTT. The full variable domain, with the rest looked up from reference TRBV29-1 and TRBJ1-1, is SAVISQKPSRDICQRGTSLTIQCQVDSQVTMMFWYRQQPGQSLTLIATANQGSEATYESGFVIDKFPISRPNLTFSTLTVSNMSPEDSSIYLCSVEDVGLGTEAFFGQGTRLTVV.